This TCR beta chain was captured in a study of tumor-infiltrating lymphocytes in primary liver carcinoma. The researchers produced TCR beta cDNA from approximately 0.45 ug total RNA with a constant-region primer. For TCR beta, libraries were produced by three nested multiplex PCR rounds using slightly modified ARM-PCR. The opening two PCR rounds, 10 cycles each, paired TRBV1-TRBV30 forward primers with a C-beta reverse primer. TCRdb ran MiXCR on the multiplex PCR reads and lists one entry per CDR3 protein. The repertoire holds about 20,000 distinct CDR3 sequences, with under 85% as singletons. Comment on this clonotype: At one end the junction does not follow the germline gene, possibly because of a read error.

This CDR3 is built from 17 residues. Investigators took RNA and DNA out together from 20-30 mg of unsorted bulk tissue. Every one of the tumor samples had a viable tumor cell content above 80%. This sequence originates from a woman aged 25 to 39 with primary liver carcinoma and hepatitis B virus infection. V is TRBV12-3 or TRBV12-4 and J is TRBJ1-2; D perhaps matches TRBD1 (5 bases). The sample comprised liver tumor tissue from sampling region 4. Subset reported: tumor region T4, right-lateral pole. In nucleotides, the CDR3 is TGTCCCAGCAGTTTGACCGGGACTCGGGACGGGAACTATGGCTACACCTTC. Encoded protein: CPSSLTGTRDGNYGYTF.